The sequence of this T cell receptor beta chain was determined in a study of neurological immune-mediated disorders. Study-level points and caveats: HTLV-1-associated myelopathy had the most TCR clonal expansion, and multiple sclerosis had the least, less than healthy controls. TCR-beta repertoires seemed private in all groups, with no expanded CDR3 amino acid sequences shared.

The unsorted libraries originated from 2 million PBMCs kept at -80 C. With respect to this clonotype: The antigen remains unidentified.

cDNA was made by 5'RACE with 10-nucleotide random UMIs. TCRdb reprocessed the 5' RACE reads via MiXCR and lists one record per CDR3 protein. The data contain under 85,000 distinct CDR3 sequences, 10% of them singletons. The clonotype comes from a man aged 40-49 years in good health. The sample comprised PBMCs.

In DNA form, the CDR3 reads TGTGCCAACACCTTCAACACTGAAGCTTTCTTT. Translated, it gives CANTFNTEAFF. The chain couples TRBV28 to TRBJ1-1; D is unresolved. This CDR3 contains 11 residues. Deletions cut 10 bases from V and 2 bases from J, with 8 bases between. Per germline, CDR1 MDHEN and CDR2 SYDVKM.